A single sample is the source of the 8 T cell receptor beta chains below, sequenced in a study of post-analysis software for immune sequencing data. Study findings and constraints: TRBV5-6, TRBV5-1 and TRBV20-1 were among roughly five TRBV segments more frequent in patients than controls.

Their cognate antigens are unknown. Carried by the TCR beta cDNA libraries were unique molecular identifiers. TCRdb independently ran MiXCR on the PCR reads; one entry per CDR3 protein. The sample includes 820,000 or so distinct CDR3 sequences, roughly half seen only once; the top ten take 4.6%. Sequenced sample: blood. These receptors originate from a girl aged 10-17 years with multiple sclerosis.

The chain carries TRBV2 and TRBJ2-7; a possible D gene is TRBD1 (6 bases). The CDR3 covers 12 residues. Germline-derived CDR1 and CDR2 are SNHLY and FYNNEI. V lost 6 bases and J lost 4, with 10 bases in between. The DNA of the CDR3 is TGTGCCAGCAGACAGGGCAGATACGAGCAGTACTTC. Translation gives CASRQGRYEQYF.

The chain couples TRBV29-1 to TRBJ2-1; D gene ambiguous. The CDR3 runs 15 residues. In germline, CDR1 is SQVTM, CDR2 ANQGSEA. Trimming left V 4 bases short and J 1 base short, with 14 bases between. Written as DNA, the CDR3 is TGCAGCGTTGTTTCGACCCCTGGGTCCTACAATGAGCAGTTCTTC. This codes for CSVVSTPGSYNEQFF.

V usage is TRBV15 and J usage is TRBJ2-4, with D tentatively TRBD1 (6 bases). The CDR3 is made up of 15 amino acids. Germline CDR1 LNHNV, CDR2 YYDKDF (reference sequence). V shed 3 bases and J shed 6 bases, with 15 bases lying between them. This CDR3 is CATSSSGVFGNIQYF. The CDR3 region has the DNA TGTGCCACCAGCAGTTCAGGGGTCTTTGGAAACATTCAGTACTTC.

This clonotype was seen a handful of times. The chain couples TRBV5-1 to TRBJ2-7; 7 positions match TRBD1. Germline V CDR1 and CDR2: SGHRS, YFSETQ. CDR3 length: 13 residues. Trimming at V came to 2 bases and at J to 2 bases, leaving 1 base not matched to a gene. The CDR3 DNA sequence: TGCGCCAGCAGCTTTACAGGGGCCTACGAGCAGTACTTC. It is translated as CASSFTGAYEQYF.

The chain employs TRBV15 and TRBJ2-1; 11 nucleotides align to TRBD2. The CDR3 extends over 14 amino acids. V lost 0 bases and J lost 15; bases outside the gene matches: 7. Germline CDR1 reads LNHNV; CDR2 reads YYDKDF (reference sequence). CDR3 sequence reads: CATSRDTSGRVPFF. CDR3 nucleotides: TGTGCCACCAGCAGAGATACTAGCGGGAGAGTTCCGTTCTTC.

This clonotype showed up just a few times. The chain joins TRBV6-6 to TRBJ2-5; D unresolved. Germline V CDR1 and CDR2: MNHNY, SVGAGI (reference sequence). The CDR3 totals 13 residues. Deletions cut 6 bases from V and 2 bases from J, with 10 bases between. The CDR3: CASRPPPQETQYF. For the CDR3, the DNA is TGTGCCAGCAGGCCCCCCCCTCAAGAGACCCAGTACTTC.

The chain has TRBV3-1 and TRBJ2-7, with D possibly matching TRBD2 (5 bases). The J call is uncertain, as TRBJ2-5 better fits the DNA end. In germline, CDR1 is LGHDT, CDR2 YNNKEL (reference sequence). The CDR3 is 14 residues long. The DNA for the CDR3 is TGTGCCAGCAGCCAAAGACTCGGGGAGGAGACCCAGTACTTC. It encodes CASSQRLGEETQYF.

This clonotype came up a few times. This chain joins TRBV29-1 and TRBJ2-1; D gene unclear. This CDR3 is 11 amino acids long. V lost 4 bases, J lost 8 bases, and 9 bases lay in between. Germline V gives CDR1 SQVTM, CDR2 ANQGSEA. As DNA, the CDR3 is TGCAGCGTTGGGCTGAGCGATGAGCAGTTCTTC. Translation: CSVGLSDEQFF.